The present entry profiles one TCR beta chain with its context. Its antigen is still unknown. This sample was taken from a study of early T cells in non-severe SARS-CoV-2 infection. Study summary: Chains stayed unpaired after sequencing of bulk RNA from unsorted whole blood. Study conclusions and caveats: Using VDJdb, the matching emphasized anti-spike CD8 responses while missing private and CD4 specificities.

Germline V CDR1 and CDR2: SGHDT, YYEEEE. The length of the CDR3 is 15 residues. J lost 2 bases, V lost 0 bases, and 4 bases had no gene match. Individual cDNA molecules received unique molecular identifiers. TCRdb reanalysed the 5' RACE reads using MiXCR and keeps one entry per CDR3 protein. The table has tens of thousands of distinct CDR3 sequences, roughly 8.7% seen once; the top ten hold roughly 4%. Sequencing was performed on whole blood, taken at baseline. This clonotype was sampled from an adult who was a healthcare worker with PCR-confirmed SARS-CoV-2 infection or an uninfected control (not recorded which). The chain couples TRBV5-6 to TRBJ2-5; the match to TRBD2 covers 7 bases. DNA for the CDR3: TGTGCCAGCAGCTTGGGGCAGGGAGGGCAAGAGACCCAGTACTTC. Its protein product is CASSLGQGGQETQYF.